Shown below are 5 T cell receptor beta chains from a single sample sequenced in a study of T cell changes during pregnancy in multiple sclerosis (dated by TCRdb to the late 2010s). Libraries came from the immunoSEQ multiplex PCR assay. Held by TCRdb, this immuneACCESS table contains in-frame sequences only and omits some clones. Under half of the omission traces to an unresolved V gene where checked; the cause of the rest is unknown. Within this sample are some 85,000 clones, with about 93% of them counted one time only. The ten largest account for about 0.84% of the sample. Sample: peripheral blood, taken in the third trimester of pregnancy. The source of these receptors is a female donor with multiple sclerosis, enrolled in a pregnancy study.

This clone has a single count. The J gene is TRBJ2-7, the V gene TRBV5-4, with 9 nucleotides matching TRBD1. The CDR3 runs to 15 residues. Germline V gene data show CDR1 as SGHNT and CDR2 as YYREEE (reference sequence). The trim removed 0 bases at V and 8 bases at J, leaving 9 bases unmatched. The CDR3 bases are TGTGCCAGCAGCTTGGCCGGGACAGGGACTTACAAGCAGTACTTC. This gives the protein CASSLAGTGTYKQYF.

The chain employs TRBV6-5 and TRBJ1-1, with 9 positions matching TRBD1. Germline V gene data show CDR1 as MNHEY and CDR2 as SVGAGI. The trim removed 4 bases at V and 7 bases at J, leaving 7 bases unmatched. CDR3 length equals 14 residues. CDR3 in DNA: TGTGCCAGCAGTTTCCACAGGGGGCTTGTTGAAGCTTTCTTT. This codes for CASSFHRGLVEAFF.

The chain recombines TRBV19 with TRBJ2-4; 9 bases agree with TRBD1. With V trimmed by 7 bases and J by 3 bases, 16 bases remained unmatched. CDR3 size: 18 residues. Germline CDR1 is LNHDA and CDR2 is SQIVND (reference sequence). CDR3 bases: TGTGCCAGTAACCCGGGACAGGGTGTAGGAGTAGTCAAAAACATTCAGTACTTC. It codes for CASNPGQGVGVVKNIQYF.

V is TRBV5-1 and J is TRBJ2-1, with 8 nucleotides matching TRBD2. The CDR3 has 14 residues. Germline V gene lookup returns CDR1 SGHRS and CDR2 YFSETQ. The V and J ends lost 4 bases and 15 bases, in that order; junction bases with no gene match: 15. In DNA, the CDR3 is TGCGCCAGCAGCCCGCGGCAGGTAGCGGGATCGAGGTTCTTC. The encoded protein is CASSPRQVAGSRFF.

The J gene is TRBJ1-1, the V gene TRBV7-9, with D unclear. Germline values: CDR1 SEHNR, CDR2 FQNEAQ (reference sequence). This CDR3 is 13 amino acids long. The ends were cut back, 7 bases at V and 5 bases at J, with 14 bases in the middle. CDR3: CASNRGGRTEAFF. The CDR3 nucleotides read TGTGCCAGCAACAGAGGAGGGAGGACTGAAGCTTTCTTT.